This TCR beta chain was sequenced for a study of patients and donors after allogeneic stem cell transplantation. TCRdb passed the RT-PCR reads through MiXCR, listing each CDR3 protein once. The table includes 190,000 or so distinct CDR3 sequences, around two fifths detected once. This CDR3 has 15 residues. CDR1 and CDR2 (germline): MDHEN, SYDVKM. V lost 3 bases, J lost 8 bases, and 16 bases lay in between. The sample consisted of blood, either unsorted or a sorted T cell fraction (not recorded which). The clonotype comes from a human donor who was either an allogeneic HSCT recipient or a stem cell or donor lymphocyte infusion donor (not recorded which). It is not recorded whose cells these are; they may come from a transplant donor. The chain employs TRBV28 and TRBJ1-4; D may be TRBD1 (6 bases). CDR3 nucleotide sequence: TGTGCCAGCAGTTTCCCCCGGGGGGCTAGGGAAAAACTGTTTTTT. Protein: CASSFPRGAREKLFF.